Described below is a single T cell receptor (beta chain) sequence and its context. The source of the sample is a study of T cells in Graves' hyperthyroidism and ophthalmopathy. As for the study in general: Peripheral blood draws took place at initial diagnosis, ahead of any treatment.

What was amplified from RNA transcripts were TCR beta CDR3 regions. First-round RT-PCR with HTBI primers amplified the TCR CDR3 region. From the multiplex PCR reads, TCRdb called clonotypes with MiXCR, one entry per CDR3 protein. The sample includes tens of thousands of distinct CDR3 sequences, around half of them seen just once. Clinical symptoms, serum thyroxine, TRAb, thyroid ultrasound and orbital computed tomography informed diagnoses. The V and J ends lost 4 bases and 11 bases, in that order; junction bases with no gene match: 13. Germline V lookup: CDR1 SGDLS, CDR2 YYNGEE. CDR3 size: 15 residues.

This rearrangement joins TRBV9 to TRBJ2-1; 9 bases fit TRBD1. The sequenced sample was blood. This TCR was recovered from a woman in her forties or fifties with Graves' hyperthyroidism that later progressed to Graves' ophthalmopathy. For the CDR3, the DNA is TGTGCCAGCAGCTTGCCCCGGACAGGGGTATATCAGCAGTTCTTC. It encodes CASSLPRTGVYQQFF.